A selection of T cell receptor beta chains follows, all from one sample in a study of cytomegalovirus exposure and HLA in healthy donors. Assay: immunoSEQ multiplex PCR; the TCRdb copy retains only in-frame clones and omits some. The sample records about 85,000 clones, roughly 66% being singletons. Source material: PBMCs. Source of these receptors: a man aged 30 to 39 in good health and CMV-seronegative. CDR3s include the opening cysteine and the closing phenylalanine or tryptophan. The order of the fields is V gene, clone size, J gene, D gene, CDR3 protein, CDR3 DNA. D genes are given only for firm matches. For some rows the clone size is stated as once, few or many, or as a class when expanded; others skip it.

>TRBV30|.|TRBJ1-1|.
CAWSVPWLNTEAFF
TGTGCCTGGAGTGTACCCTGGCTGAACACTGAAGCTTTCTTT
>TRBV7-8|once|TRBJ1-5|TRBD1
CASSSTGQGKQPQHF
TGTGCCAGCAGCTCCACGGGACAGGGTAAACAGCCCCAGCATTTT
>TRBV4-1|once|TRBJ2-3|TRBD1
CASRPGTGDGDTQYF
TGCGCCAGCAGGCCAGGGACAGGGGATGGAGATACGCAGTATTTT
>TRBV4-1|.|TRBJ1-3|.
CASSQGRGTGNTIYF
TGCGCCAGCAGCCAAGGACGGGGTACTGGAAACACCATATATTTT
>TRBV28|few|TRBJ1-5|.
CASNELTVAGLTYQPQHF
TGTGCCAGCAACGAACTCACAGTGGCAGGGTTAACGTATCAGCCCCAGCATTTT
>TRBV27|.|TRBJ1-1|TRBD1
CASSEIKGTGMNTEAFF
TGTGCCAGCAGTGAAATAAAAGGGACAGGGATGAACACTGAAGCTTTCTTT
>TRBV30|few|TRBJ1-3|.
CAWTREDGYTIYF
TGTGCCTGGACTAGGGAGGATGGGTACACCATATATTTT
>TRBV7-9|.|TRBJ1-2|.
CSSSVGAYGYTF
TGTTCCAGCAGCGTAGGAGCTTATGGCTACACCTTC
>TRBV5-5|.|TRBJ2-2|TRBD1
CASSLQTGLNTGELFF
TGTGCCAGCAGCCTACAGACAGGGCTCAACACCGGGGAGCTGTTTTTT
>TRBV7-8|few|TRBJ2-7|TRBD2
CASSLQAGGMDEQYF
TGTGCCAGCAGCTTACAGGCGGGAGGGATGGACGAGCAGTACTTC
>TRBV19|once|TRBJ2-2|TRBD1
CAVRGQLTGELFF
TGTGCCGTTCGGGGACAGCTCACCGGGGAGCTGTTTTTT
>TRBV9|once|TRBJ2-2|.
CASRGLNTGELFF
TGTGCCAGCAGGGGCCTGAACACCGGGGAGCTGTTTTTT
>TRBV7-3|once|TRBJ2-1|.
CASSRSVVADNEQFF
TGTGCCAGCAGCCGAAGTGTGGTAGCGGATAATGAGCAGTTCTTC
>TRBV4-3|.|TRBJ1-5|TRBD1
CASSQVRGPSQPQHF
TGCGCCAGCAGCCAAGTAAGGGGGCCGAGTCAGCCCCAGCATTTT
>TRBV19|once|TRBJ2-7|.
CASKTGTYEQYF
TGTGCCAGTAAGACGGGGACCTACGAGCAGTACTTC
>TRBV7-9|few|TRBJ1-1|.
CASSLVWGPDTEAFF
TGTGCCAGCAGCTTAGTGTGGGGGCCGGACACTGAAGCTTTCTTT
>TRBV6-1|.|TRBJ1-5|.
CASPRGGSNQPQHF
TGTGCCAGCCCACGTGGGGGGTCCAATCAGCCCCAGCATTTT
>TRBV6-5|.|TRBJ2-1|TRBD2
CASSYSGLREGEQFF
TGTGCCAGCAGTTACTCGGGACTGCGGGAGGGTGAGCAGTTCTTC
>TRBV28|few|TRBJ2-2|TRBD1
CASRLGQGGGELFF
TGTGCCAGCAGGCTGGGACAGGGTGGCGGGGAGCTGTTTTTT
>TRBV28|.|TRBJ2-7|TRBD2
CASSSRGEGSEQYF
TGTGCCAGCAGTTCCCGCGGGGAGGGGTCCGAGCAGTACTTC
>TRBV30|.|TRBJ1-2|.
CAWRSYGYTF
TGTGCCTGGAGGTCATATGGCTACACCTTC
>TRBV5-4|.|TRBJ1-4|TRBD1
CASSLMGQHNEKLFF
TGTGCCAGCAGCTTGATGGGACAGCATAATGAAAAACTGTTTTTT
>TRBV4-1|.|TRBJ1-5|TRBD1
CASSQEATGVSNQPQHF
TGCGCCAGCAGCCAAGAAGCCACAGGGGTTAGCAATCAGCCCCAGCATTTT
>TRBV27|once|TRBJ2-7|TRBD1
CASSPEGTGVYEQYF
TGTGCCAGCAGTCCAGAGGGGACAGGGGTCTACGAGCAGTACTTC
>TRBV27|.|TRBJ2-7|TRBD1
CAIGQGVSSYEQYF
TGTGCCATAGGACAGGGGGTTAGCTCCTACGAGCAGTACTTC
>TRBV9|.|TRBJ2-3|.
CASSFGGGGSTDTQYF
TGTGCCAGCAGCTTCGGGGGTGGCGGATCCACAGATACGCAGTATTTT
>TRBV29-1|.|TRBJ2-1|TRBD2
CSVEDREREAEQFF
TGCAGCGTTGAAGATCGGGAGCGGGAGGCAGAGCAGTTCTTC
>TRBV11-3|.|TRBJ1-2|.
CASSTKGVSQANYGYTF
TGTGCCAGCAGCACAAAGGGAGTCAGCCAAGCTAACTATGGCTACACCTTC
>TRBV6-1|.|TRBJ2-1|TRBD2
CASRGLAGCEQFF
TGTGCCAGCAGGGGACTAGCGGGGTGTGAGCAGTTCTTC
>TRBV6-8|.|TRBJ1-4|TRBD1
CASRDETGRTVGCDEKLFF
TGTGCCAGCCGAGATGAGACAGGGAGGACGGTAGGGTGCGATGAAAAACTGTTTTTT
>TRBV7-9|few|TRBJ1-1|.
CASSLVPLGEAFF
TGTGCCAGCAGCTTAGTACCCCTCGGGGAAGCTTTCTTT
>TRBV7-9|.|TRBJ1-1|TRBD1
CASSLTGTAVTEAFF
TGTGCCAGCAGCTTGACAGGGACGGCGGTCACTGAAGCTTTCTTT
>TRBV28|.|TRBJ1-2|.
CASSPDSGTHTF
TGTGCCAGCAGTCCAGATTCCGGGACACACACCTTC
>TRBV5-1|.|TRBJ2-2|.
CASSLGPTPGLNTGELFF
TGCGCCAGCAGCTTGGGACCCACACCGGGACTTAACACCGGGGAGCTGTTTTTT
>TRBV29-1|.|TRBJ2-5|.
CSVDGGMRETQYF
TGCAGCGTTGACGGCGGGATGCGGGAGACCCAGTACTTC
>TRBV15|.|TRBJ1-2|.
CATSNMDISYGYTF
TGTGCCACCAGCAATATGGACATCAGCTATGGCTACACCTTC
>TRBV10-2|few|TRBJ1-2|.
CASSGRVAYGYTF
TGCGCCAGCAGTGGCAGGGTGGCCTATGGCTACACCTTC
>TRBV9|.|TRBJ1-6|.
CASSVGSVGDFNSPLHF
TGTGCCAGCAGCGTAGGATCGGTAGGGGACTTTAATTCACCCCTCCACTTT
>TRBV7-9|.|TRBJ2-3|TRBD2
CASSYAGGGTDTQYF
TGTGCCAGCAGCTACGCGGGGGGAGGCACAGATACGCAGTATTTT
>TRBV28|.|TRBJ2-7|TRBD2
CASSLSGGTIDEQYF
TGTGCCAGCAGTTTATCGGGGGGTACTATCGACGAGCAGTACTTC
>TRBV10-1|.|TRBJ2-7|TRBD2
CASSETSELAGVGEQYF
TGCGCCAGCAGTGAAACCTCCGAACTAGCGGGAGTAGGAGAGCAGTACTTC
>TRBV7-2|.|TRBJ1-5|.
CASSLRQGSQPQHF
TGTGCCAGCAGCTTAAGGCAGGGTAGTCAGCCCCAGCATTTT
>TRBV7-7|.|TRBJ2-1|TRBD1
CASSLRQGSYNEQFF
TGTGCTAGCAGCTTAAGACAGGGTTCCTACAATGAGCAGTTCTTC
>TRBV6-1|.|TRBJ1-5|TRBD1
CASSGGQGKPQHF
TGTGCCAGCAGTGGTGGACAGGGAAAGCCCCAGCATTTT
>TRBV6-1|.|TRBJ2-7|TRBD2
CASSEFKWKGSGAYEQYF
TGTGCCAGCAGTGAGTTTAAGTGGAAGGGGAGCGGGGCCTACGAGCAGTACTTC
>TRBV7-9|.|TRBJ2-7|.
CASESYEQYF
TGTGCCAGCGAGTCCTACGAGCAGTACTTC
>TRBV10-3|.|TRBJ2-3|.
CAISVKRTEERNTQYF
TGTGCCATCAGTGTAAAGCGGACAGAAGAGAGAAATACGCAGTATTTT
>TRBV4-1|.|TRBJ1-1|.
CASSDSGTMNTEAFF
TGCGCCAGCAGCGACTCCGGGACAATGAACACTGAAGCTTTCTTT
>TRBV7-8|.|TRBJ1-5|.
CASSLVTLPGLQPQHF
TGTGCCAGCAGCCTTGTAACCCTTCCCGGTCTTCAGCCCCAGCATTTT
>TRBV4-1|.|TRBJ2-3|.
CASSHAPRGGTDTQYF
TGCGCCAGCAGCCATGCGCCCAGAGGAGGCACAGATACGCAGTATTTT
>TRBV13|.|TRBJ1-1|.
CASSLGRGPEAFF
TGTGCCAGCAGCCTTGGACGAGGGCCTGAAGCTTTCTTT
>TRBV4-1|.|TRBJ1-4|.
CASSQPPGQNSGEKLFF
TGCGCCAGCAGCCAACCGCCGGGACAAAACTCAGGTGAAAAACTGTTTTTT
>TRBV28|.|TRBJ2-7|TRBD1
CASSLDRGAYEQYF
TGTGCCAGCAGTTTGGACAGGGGGGCGTACGAGCAGTACTTC
>TRBV30|.|TRBJ2-7|.
CAWKTGGGYEQYF
TGTGCCTGGAAGACAGGTGGAGGCTACGAGCAGTACTTC
>TRBV6-5|.|TRBJ2-7|.
CASRSVSEQYF
TGTGCCAGCAGGTCCGTCTCCGAGCAGTACTTC
>TRBV30|.|TRBJ1-1|.
CAWGAAMNTEAFF
TGTGCCTGGGGGGCAGCAATGAACACTGAAGCTTTCTTT
>TRBV10-3|.|TRBJ1-1|.
CAISESIGVTEAFF
TGTGCCATCAGTGAGTCGATCGGGGTCACTGAAGCTTTCTTT
>TRBV30|once|TRBJ2-1|TRBD2
CAWSPLAGGPNEQFF
TGTGCCTGGAGTCCCCTAGCGGGGGGACCCAATGAGCAGTTCTTC
>TRBV9|.|TRBJ2-6|.
CASSVATRGGANVLTF
TGTGCCAGCAGCGTAGCTACTAGAGGTGGGGCCAACGTCCTGACTTTC